This TCR beta chain was sequenced for a study of identical twins. This clonotype came up a few times. One entry per CDR3 protein results from TCRdb running MiXCR on the 5' RACE reads. Among 300,000 to 350,000 distinct CDR3 sequences listed, 9% to 15% were seen once. CDR1 and CDR2 (germline): MNHNS, SASEGT. This CDR3 has 18 residues. V lost 0 bases and J lost 0; bases outside the gene matches: 10. Another study also made use of these data, one on yellow fever vaccine responses in identical twins.

The receptor was derived from a woman aged 18-29 years in good health. The chain joins TRBV6-1 to TRBJ2-7; 8 bases align to TRBD2. Sample: CD8+ T cells sorted from blood. The CDR3: CASSEAQTSAQLSYEQYF. DNA of the CDR3: TGTGCCAGCAGTGAAGCGCAGACTAGCGCTCAACTCTCCTACGAGCAGTACTTC.